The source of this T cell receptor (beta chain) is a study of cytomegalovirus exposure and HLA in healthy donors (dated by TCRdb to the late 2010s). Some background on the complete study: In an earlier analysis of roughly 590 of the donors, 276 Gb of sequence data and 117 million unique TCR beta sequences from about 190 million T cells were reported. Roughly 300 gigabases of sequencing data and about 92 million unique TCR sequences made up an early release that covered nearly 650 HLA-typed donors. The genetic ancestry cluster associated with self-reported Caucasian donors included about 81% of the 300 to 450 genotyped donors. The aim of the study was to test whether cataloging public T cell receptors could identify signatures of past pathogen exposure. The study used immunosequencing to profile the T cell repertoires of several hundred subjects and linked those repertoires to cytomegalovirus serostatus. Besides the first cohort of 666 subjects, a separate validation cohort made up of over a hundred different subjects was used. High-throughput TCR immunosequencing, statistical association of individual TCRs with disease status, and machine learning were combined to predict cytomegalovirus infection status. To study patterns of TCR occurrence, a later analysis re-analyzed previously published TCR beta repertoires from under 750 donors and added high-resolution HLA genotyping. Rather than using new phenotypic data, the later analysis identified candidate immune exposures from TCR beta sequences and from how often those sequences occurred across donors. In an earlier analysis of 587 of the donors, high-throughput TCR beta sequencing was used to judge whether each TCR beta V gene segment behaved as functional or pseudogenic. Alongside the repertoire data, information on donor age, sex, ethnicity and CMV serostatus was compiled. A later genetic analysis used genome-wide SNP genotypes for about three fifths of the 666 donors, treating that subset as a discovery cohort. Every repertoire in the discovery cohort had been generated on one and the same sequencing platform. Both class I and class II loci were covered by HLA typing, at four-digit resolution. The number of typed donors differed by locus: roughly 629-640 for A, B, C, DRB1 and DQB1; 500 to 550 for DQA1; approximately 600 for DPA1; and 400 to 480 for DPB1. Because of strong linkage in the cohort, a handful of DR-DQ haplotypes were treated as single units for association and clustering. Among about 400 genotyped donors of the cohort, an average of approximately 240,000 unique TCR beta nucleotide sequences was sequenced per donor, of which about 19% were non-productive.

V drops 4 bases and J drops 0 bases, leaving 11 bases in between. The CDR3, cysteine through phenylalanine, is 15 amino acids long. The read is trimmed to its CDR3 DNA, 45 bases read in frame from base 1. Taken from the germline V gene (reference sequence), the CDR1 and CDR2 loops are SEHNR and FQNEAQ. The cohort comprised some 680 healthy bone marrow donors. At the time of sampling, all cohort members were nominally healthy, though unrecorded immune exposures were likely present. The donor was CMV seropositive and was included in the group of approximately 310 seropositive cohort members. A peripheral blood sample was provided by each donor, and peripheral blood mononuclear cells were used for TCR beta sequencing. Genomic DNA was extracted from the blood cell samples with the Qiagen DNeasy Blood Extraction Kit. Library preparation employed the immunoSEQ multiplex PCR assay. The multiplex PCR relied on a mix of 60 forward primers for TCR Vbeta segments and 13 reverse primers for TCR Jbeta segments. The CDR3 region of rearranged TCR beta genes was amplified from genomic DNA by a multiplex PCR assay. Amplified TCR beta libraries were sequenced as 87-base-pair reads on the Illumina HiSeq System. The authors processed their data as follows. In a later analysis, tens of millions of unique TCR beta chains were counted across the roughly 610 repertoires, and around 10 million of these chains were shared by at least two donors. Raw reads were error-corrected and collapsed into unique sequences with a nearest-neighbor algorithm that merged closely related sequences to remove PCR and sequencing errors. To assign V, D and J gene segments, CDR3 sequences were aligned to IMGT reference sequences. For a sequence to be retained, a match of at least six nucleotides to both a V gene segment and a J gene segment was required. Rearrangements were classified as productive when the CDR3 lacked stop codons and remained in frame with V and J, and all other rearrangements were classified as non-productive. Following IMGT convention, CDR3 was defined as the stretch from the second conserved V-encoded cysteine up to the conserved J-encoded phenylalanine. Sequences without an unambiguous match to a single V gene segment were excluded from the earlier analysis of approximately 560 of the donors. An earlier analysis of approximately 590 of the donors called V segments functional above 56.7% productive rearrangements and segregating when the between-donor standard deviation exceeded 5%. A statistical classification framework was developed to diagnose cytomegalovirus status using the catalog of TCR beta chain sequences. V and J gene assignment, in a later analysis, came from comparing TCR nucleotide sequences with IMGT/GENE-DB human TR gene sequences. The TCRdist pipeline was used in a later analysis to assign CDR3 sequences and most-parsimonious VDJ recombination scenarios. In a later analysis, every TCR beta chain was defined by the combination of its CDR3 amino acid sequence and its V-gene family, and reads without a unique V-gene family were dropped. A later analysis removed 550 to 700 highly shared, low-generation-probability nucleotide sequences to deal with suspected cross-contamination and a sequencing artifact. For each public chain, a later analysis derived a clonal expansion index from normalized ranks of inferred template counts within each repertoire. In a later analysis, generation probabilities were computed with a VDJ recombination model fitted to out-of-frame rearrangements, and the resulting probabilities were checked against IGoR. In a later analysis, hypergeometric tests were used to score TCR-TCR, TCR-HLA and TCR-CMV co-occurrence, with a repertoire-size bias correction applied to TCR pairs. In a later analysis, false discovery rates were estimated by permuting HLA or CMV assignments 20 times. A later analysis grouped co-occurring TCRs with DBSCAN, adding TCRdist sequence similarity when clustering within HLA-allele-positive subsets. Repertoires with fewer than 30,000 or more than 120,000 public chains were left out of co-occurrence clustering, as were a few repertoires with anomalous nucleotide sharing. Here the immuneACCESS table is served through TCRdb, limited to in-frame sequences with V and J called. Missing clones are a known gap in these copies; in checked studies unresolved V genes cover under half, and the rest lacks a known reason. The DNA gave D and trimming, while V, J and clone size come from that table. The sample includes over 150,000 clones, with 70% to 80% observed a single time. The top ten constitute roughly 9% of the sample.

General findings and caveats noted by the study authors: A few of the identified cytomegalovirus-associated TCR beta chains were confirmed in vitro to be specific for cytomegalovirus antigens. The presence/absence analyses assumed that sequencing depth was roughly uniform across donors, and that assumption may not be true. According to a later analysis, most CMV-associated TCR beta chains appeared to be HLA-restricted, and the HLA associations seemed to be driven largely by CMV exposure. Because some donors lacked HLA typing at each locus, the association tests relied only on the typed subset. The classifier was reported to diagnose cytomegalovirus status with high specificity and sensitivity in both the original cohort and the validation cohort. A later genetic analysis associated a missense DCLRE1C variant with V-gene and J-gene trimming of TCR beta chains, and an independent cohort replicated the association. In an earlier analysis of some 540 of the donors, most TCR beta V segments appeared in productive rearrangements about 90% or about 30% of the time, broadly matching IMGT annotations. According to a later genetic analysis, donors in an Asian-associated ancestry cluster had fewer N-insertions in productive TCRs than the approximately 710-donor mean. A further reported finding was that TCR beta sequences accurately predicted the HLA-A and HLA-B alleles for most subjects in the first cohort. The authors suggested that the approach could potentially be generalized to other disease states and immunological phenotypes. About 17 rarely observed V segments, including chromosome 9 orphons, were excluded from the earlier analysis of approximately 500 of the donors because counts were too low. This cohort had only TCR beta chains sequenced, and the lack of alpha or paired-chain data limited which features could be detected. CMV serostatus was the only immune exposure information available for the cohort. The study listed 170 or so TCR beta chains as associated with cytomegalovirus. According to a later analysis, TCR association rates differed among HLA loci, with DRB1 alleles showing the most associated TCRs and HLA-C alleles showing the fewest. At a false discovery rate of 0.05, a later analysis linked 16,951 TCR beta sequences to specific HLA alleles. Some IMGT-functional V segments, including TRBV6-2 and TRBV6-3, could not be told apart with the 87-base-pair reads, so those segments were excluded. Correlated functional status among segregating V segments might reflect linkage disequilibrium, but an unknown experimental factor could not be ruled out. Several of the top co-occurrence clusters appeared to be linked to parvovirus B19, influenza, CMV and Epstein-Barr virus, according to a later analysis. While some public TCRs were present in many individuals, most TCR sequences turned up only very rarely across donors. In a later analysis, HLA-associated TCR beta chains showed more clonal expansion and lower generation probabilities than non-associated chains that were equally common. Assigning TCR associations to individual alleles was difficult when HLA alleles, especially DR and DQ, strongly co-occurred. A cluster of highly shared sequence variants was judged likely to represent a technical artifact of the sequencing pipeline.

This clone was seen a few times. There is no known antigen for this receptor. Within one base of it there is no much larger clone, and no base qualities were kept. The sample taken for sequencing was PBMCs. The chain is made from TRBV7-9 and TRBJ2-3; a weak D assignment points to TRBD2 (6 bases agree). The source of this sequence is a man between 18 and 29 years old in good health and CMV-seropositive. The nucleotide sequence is TGTGCCAGCAGCTCGGGAGCCTCTAGCACAGATACGCAGTATTTT. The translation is CASSSGASSTDTQYF.